Listed below are T cell receptor beta chains from one sample, sequenced in a study of blood T cell repertoires in COVID-19. TCRdb's table, derived via immunoSEQ multiplex PCR, lists solely in-frame clones and lacks some. The sample has some 140,000 clones, 78% seen once; the top ten hold under 2%. Sequenced material: peripheral blood. The origin of the receptors is a man older than 75 with acute or convalescent COVID-19. The CDR3 runs from the conserved cysteine through the conserved F or W. Fields, in order: V gene, CDR3 length, J gene, clone size, CDR3 protein. Clone size is stated in some rows and not others, as once, few, many or a class when expanded.

>TRBV6-1|14|TRBJ1-6|.
CASSPTGYNSPLHF
>TRBV7-3|12|TRBJ2-3|.
CASSLDSTTQYF
>TRBV19|12|TRBJ1-6|.
CASLGQVSPLHF
>TRBV10-3|13|TRBJ2-7|.
CAISAHGQAEQYF
>TRBV5-1|15|TRBJ2-4|.
CASSLEGTGINIQYF
>TRBV28|14|TRBJ1-2|.
CASSLPTGGYGYTF
>TRBV12-3/TRBV12-4|12|TRBJ1-1|.
CASSFGNTEAFF
>TRBV4-1|16|TRBJ1-4|few
CASSRQTESTNEKLFF
>TRBV7-8|18|TRBJ2-1|once
CASSSLAGDPFSYNEQFF
>TRBV30|15|TRBJ2-7|.
CAWRETGRVSYEQYF
>TRBV6-6|16|TRBJ2-1|.
CASSTAGTSGYNEQFF
>TRBV7-6|15|TRBJ2-7|.
CASSSFSGRFWEQYF
>TRBV20-1|14|TRBJ2-7|once
CSASSGAGSYEQYF
>TRBV5-4|14|TRBJ2-2|few
CASSLTRNTGELFF
>TRBV19|15|TRBJ2-2|.
CASSRTSGGFGELFF
>TRBV9|14|TRBJ2-5|.
CASSTGQGTETQYF
>TRBV12-5|15|TRBJ1-1|few
CASGLLSTGSTEAFF
>TRBV3-1/TRBV3-2|12|TRBJ1-2|.
CASSPRGDGYTF
>TRBV3-1/TRBV3-2|16|TRBJ2-2|.
CASSQTGMVPIGELFF
>TRBV4-2|15|TRBJ2-2|once
CASSQGGDNTGELFF
>TRBV30|15|TRBJ1-3|.
CAWSLSHRSGNTIYF
>TRBV7-9|15|TRBJ1-4|.
CASSLDGGENEKLFF
>TRBV11-3|16|TRBJ1-4|.
CASSSTTFATNEKLFF
>TRBV5-1|14|TRBJ1-1|few
CASSLARGTTEAFF
>TRBV28|14|TRBJ1-5|.
CASSWQGAYQPQHF
>TRBV29-1|13|TRBJ2-3|once
CSVERPGTDTQYF
>TRBV18|14|TRBJ2-5|.
CASSPRLARETQYF
>TRBV2|12|TRBJ2-5|.
CAGSGGVETQYF
>TRBV5-1|15|TRBJ2-1|.
CASSSLAGGTNEQFF
>TRBV5-4|16|TRBJ2-2|.
CASSLPDWMNTGELFF
>TRBV5-6|16|TRBJ1-3|.
CASSFDRVRSGNTIYF
>TRBV6-5|15|TRBJ2-1|.
CASRTGQRTYNEQFF
>TRBV7-2|14|TRBJ1-1|.
CASTIAGGRAEAFF
>TRBV9|15|TRBJ1-6|few
CASSPGDSYNSPLHF
>TRBV3-1/TRBV3-2|18|TRBJ2-1|.
CASSRSISGGASYNEQFF
>TRBV21-1|16|TRBJ2-1|.
CASSKVSSGGSNEQFF
>TRBV11-3|15|TRBJ2-1|.
CASSLGTRGHGEQFF
>TRBV29-1|13|TRBJ1-2|.
CSGGAGSLYGYTF
>TRBV14|16|TRBJ1-1|.
CASSPHPENWNTEAFF
>TRBV6-5|15|TRBJ1-6|.
CASSPGGGRSSPLHF
>TRBV19|12|TRBJ2-5|few
CASSMFKETQYF
>TRBV6-6|11|TRBJ2-7|.
CASSYVEEQYF
>TRBV19|11|TRBJ1-1|.
CASSQAQRAFF
>TRBV11-2|14|TRBJ2-1|.
CASSFIGRDNEQFF
>TRBV6-5|13|TRBJ2-7|.
CAGGLNALYEQYF
>TRBV6-5|15|TRBJ2-3|.
CASSYSGGVGDTQYF